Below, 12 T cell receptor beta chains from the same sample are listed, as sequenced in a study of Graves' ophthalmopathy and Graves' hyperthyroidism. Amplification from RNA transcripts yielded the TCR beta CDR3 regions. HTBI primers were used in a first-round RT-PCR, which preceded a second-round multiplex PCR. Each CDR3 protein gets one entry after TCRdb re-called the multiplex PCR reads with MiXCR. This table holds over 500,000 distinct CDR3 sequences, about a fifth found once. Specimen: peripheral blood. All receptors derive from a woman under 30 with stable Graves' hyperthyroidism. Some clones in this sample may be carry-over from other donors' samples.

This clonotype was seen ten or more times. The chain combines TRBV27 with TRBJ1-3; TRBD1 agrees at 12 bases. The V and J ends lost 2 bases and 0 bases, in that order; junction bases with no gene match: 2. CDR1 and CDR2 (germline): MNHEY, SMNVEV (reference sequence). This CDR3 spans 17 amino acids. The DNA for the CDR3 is TGTGCCAGCAGTTTAGGGACAGGGGGCGGCTCTGGAAACACCATATATTTT. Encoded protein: CASSLGTGGGSGNTIYF.

The CDR3 region is CATSRDRNTIYF. Here the CDR3 DNA reads TGTGCCACCAGCAGAGATCGGAACACCATATATTTT. V usage is TRBV15 and J usage is TRBJ1-3; D is uncertain. Per the germline V gene, CDR1 is LNHNV and CDR2 is YYDKDF (reference sequence). The V end lost 0 bases, the J end lost 7 bases, and 4 bases lay between the germline ends. The length of the CDR3 is 12 residues.

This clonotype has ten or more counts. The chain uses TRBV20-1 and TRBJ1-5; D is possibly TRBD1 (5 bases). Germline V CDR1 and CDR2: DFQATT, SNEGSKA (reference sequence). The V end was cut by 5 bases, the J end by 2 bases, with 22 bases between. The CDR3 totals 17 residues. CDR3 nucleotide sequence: TGCAGTGCTGTGACCGGGGCTAAACTCGAGGGCAATCAGCCCCAGCATTTT. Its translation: CSAVTGAKLEGNQPQHF.

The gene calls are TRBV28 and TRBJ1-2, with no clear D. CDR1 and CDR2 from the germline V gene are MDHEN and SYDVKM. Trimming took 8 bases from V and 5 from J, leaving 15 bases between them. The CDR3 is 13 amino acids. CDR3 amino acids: CASSGSLPYGYTF. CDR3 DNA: TGTGCCAGCTCAGGATCTTTACCATATGGCTACACCTTC.

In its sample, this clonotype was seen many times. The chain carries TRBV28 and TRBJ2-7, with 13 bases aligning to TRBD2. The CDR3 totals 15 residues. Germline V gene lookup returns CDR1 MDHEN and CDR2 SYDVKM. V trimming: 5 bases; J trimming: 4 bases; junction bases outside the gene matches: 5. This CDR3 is CASSRGTSGAYEQYF. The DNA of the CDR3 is TGTGCCAGCAGTCGAGGGACTAGCGGGGCGTACGAGCAGTACTTC.

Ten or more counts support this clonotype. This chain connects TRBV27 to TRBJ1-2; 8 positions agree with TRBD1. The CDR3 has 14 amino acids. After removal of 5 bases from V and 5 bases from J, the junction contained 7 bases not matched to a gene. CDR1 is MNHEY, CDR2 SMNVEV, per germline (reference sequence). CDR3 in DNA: TGTGCCAGCAGTACAGGACAGGGTCTGTATGGCTACACCTTC. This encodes CASSTGQGLYGYTF.

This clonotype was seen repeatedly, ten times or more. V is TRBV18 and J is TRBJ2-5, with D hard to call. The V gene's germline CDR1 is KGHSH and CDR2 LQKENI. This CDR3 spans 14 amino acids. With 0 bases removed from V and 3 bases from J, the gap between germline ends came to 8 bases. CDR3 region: CASSPPFREETQYF. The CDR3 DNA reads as TGTGCCAGCTCACCACCGTTCCGGGAAGAGACCCAGTACTTC. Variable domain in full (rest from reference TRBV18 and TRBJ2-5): NAGVMQNPRHLVRRRGQEARLRCSPMKGHSHVYWYRQLPEEGLKFMVYLQKENIIDESGMPKERFSAEFPKEGPSILRIQQVVRGDSAAYFCASSPPFREETQYFGPGTRLLVL.

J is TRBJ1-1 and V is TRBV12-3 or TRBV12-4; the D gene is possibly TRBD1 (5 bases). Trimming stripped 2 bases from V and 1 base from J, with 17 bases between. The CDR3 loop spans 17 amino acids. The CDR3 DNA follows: TGTGCCAGCAGTTTATTAGGGGTCTGGGGTGCGAACACTGAAGCTTTCTTT. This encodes CASSLLGVWGANTEAFF.

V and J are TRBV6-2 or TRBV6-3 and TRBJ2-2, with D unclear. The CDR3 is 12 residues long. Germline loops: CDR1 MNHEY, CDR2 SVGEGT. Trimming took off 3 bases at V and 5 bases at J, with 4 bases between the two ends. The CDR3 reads CASSYKTGELFF. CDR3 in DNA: TGTGCCAGCAGTTATAAAACCGGGGAGCTGTTTTTT.

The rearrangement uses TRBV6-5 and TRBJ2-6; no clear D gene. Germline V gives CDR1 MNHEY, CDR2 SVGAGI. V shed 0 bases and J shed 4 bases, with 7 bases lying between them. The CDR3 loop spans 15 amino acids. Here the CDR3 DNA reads TGTGCCAGCAGTTACTCCCCCGTCGGGGCCAACGTCCTGACTTTC. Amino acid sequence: CASSYSPVGANVLTF.

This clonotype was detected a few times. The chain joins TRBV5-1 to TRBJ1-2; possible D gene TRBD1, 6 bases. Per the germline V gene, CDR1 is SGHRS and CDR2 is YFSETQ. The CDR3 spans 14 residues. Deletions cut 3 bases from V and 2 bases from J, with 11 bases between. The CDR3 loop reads CASSYSQGNYGYTF. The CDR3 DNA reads TGCGCCAGCAGCTACTCACAGGGAAACTATGGCTACACCTTC.

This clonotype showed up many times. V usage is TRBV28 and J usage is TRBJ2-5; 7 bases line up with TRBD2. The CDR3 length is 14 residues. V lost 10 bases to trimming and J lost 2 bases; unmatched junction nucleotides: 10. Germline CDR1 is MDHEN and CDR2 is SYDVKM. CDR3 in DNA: TGTGCCACTACTAGACTAGCCAGGCAAGAGACCCAGTACTTC. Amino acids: CATTRLARQETQYF.